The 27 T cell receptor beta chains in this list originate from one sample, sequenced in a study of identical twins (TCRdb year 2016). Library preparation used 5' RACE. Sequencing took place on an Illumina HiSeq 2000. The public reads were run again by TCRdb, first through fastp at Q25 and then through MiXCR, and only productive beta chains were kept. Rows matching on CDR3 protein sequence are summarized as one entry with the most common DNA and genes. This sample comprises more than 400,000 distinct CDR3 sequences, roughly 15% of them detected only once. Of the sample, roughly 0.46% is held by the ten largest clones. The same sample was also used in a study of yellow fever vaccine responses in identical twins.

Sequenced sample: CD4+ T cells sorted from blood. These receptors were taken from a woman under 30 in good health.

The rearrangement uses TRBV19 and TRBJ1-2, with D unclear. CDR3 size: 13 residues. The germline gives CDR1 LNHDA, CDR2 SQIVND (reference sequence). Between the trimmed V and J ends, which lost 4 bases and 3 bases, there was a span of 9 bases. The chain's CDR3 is CASSTPQYYGYTF. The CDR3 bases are TGTGCCAGTAGTACGCCTCAGTACTATGGCTACACCTTC.

The CDR3 reads CASSQSTRYEQFF. The CDR3 DNA follows: TGTGCCAGCAGTCAGAGTACTAGGTATGAGCAGTTCTTC. The chain carries TRBV6-1 and TRBJ2-1, with a tentative D call TRBD2 (5 bases). Germline CDR1 is MNHNS and CDR2 is SASEGT. CDR3 length: 13 residues. V lost 5 bases and J 8 bases, leaving 13 bases between the germline ends.

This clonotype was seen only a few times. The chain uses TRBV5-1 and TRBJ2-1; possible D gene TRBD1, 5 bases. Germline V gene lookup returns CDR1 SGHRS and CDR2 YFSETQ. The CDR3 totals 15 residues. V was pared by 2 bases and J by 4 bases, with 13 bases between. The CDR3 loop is CASSFDQGLYNEQFF. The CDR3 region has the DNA TGCGCCAGCAGCTTTGACCAGGGTTTGTACAATGAGCAGTTCTTC.

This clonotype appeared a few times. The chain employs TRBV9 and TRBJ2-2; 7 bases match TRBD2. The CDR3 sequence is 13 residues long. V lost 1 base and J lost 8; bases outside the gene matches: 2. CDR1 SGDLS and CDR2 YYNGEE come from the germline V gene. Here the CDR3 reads CASSVTSEGELFF. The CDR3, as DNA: TGTGCCAGCAGCGTAACTAGCGAGGGGGAGCTGTTTTTT.

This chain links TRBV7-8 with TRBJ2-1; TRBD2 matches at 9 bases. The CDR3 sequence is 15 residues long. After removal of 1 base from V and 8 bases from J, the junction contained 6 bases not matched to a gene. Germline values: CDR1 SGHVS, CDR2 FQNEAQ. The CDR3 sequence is CASSLGSGSTYEQFF. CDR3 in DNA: TGTGCCAGCAGCTTAGGTAGCGGGAGTACCTATGAGCAGTTCTTC. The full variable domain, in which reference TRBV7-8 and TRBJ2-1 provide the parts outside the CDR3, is GAGVSQSPRYKVAKRGQDVALRCDPISGHVSLFWYQQALGQGPEFLTYFQNEAQLDKSGLPSDRFFAERPEGSVSTLKIQRTQQEDSAVYLCASSLGSGSTYEQFFGPGTRLTVL.

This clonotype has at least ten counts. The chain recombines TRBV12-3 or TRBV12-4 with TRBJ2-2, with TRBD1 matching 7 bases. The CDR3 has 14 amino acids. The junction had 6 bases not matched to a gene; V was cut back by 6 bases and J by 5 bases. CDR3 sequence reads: CASRPGTATGELFF. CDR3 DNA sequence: TGTGCCAGCAGACCCGGGACAGCTACCGGGGAGCTGTTTTTT.

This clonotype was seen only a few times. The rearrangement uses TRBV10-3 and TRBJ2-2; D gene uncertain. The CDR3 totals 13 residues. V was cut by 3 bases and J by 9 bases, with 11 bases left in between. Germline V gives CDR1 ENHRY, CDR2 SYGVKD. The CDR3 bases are TGTGCCATCAGTGACGGATCCCACCGGGAGCTGTTTTTT. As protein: CAISDGSHRELFF.

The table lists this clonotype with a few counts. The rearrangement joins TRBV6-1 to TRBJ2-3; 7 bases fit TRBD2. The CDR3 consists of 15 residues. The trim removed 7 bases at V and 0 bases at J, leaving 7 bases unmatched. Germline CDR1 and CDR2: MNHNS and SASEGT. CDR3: CASTWGGGSTDTQYF. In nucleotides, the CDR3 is TGTGCCAGCACATGGGGGGGGGGTAGCACAGATACGCAGTATTTT.

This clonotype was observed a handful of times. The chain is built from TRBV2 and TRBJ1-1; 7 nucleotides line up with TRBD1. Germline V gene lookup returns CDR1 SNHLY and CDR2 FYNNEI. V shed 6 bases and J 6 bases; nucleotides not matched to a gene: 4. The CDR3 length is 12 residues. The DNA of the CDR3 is TGTGCCAGCAGAGGACAGGAAGCTGAAGCTTTCTTT. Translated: CASRGQEAEAFF.

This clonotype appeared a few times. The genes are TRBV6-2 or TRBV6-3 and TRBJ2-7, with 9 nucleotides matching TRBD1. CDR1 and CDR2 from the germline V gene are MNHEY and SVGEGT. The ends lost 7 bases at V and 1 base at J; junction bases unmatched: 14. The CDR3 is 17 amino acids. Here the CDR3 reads CASTLAPGDRASYEQYF. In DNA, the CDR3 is TGTGCCAGCACCCTCGCCCCCGGGGACAGGGCGTCCTACGAGCAGTACTTC.

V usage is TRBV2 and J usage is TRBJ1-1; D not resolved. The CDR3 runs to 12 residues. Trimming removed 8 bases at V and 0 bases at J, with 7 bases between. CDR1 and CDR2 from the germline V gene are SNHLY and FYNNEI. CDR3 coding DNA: TGTGCCAGCTCGGTAATGAACACTGAAGCTTTCTTT. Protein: CASSVMNTEAFF.

The CDR3 DNA reads TGTGCCAGCAGTTCTAGCGGGAGGGCCTTCCAAGAGACCCAGTACTTC. It translates to CASSSSGRAFQETQYF. J is TRBJ2-5 and V is TRBV27; 12 nucleotides agree with TRBD2. There are 16 residues in the CDR3. Per the germline V gene, CDR1 is MNHEY and CDR2 is SMNVEV (reference sequence). After removal of 4 bases from V and 1 base from J, the junction contained 4 bases not matched to a gene.

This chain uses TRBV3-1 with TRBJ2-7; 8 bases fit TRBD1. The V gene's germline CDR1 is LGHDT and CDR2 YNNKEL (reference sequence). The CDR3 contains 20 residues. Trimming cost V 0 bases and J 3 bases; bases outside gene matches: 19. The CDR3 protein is CASSQDLTGEKPFENYEQYV. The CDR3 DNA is TGTGCCAGCAGCCAAGATCTGACAGGGGAGAAGCCCTTCGAAAACTACGAGCAGTACGTC.

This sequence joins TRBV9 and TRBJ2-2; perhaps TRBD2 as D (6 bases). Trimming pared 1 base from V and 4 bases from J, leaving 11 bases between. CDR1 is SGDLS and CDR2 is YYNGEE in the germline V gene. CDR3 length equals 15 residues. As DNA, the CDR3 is TGTGCCAGCAGCGTAAGCTGGGGAGGCACCGGGGAGCTGTTTTTT. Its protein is CASSVSWGGTGELFF.

CDR3 protein: CSARTSGGPAGTGELFF. The CDR3 DNA is TGCAGTGCGAGAACTAGCGGGGGGCCCGCGGGCACCGGGGAGCTGTTTTTT. The chain employs TRBV20-1 and TRBJ2-2; 12 bases map to TRBD2. Germline CDR1 reads DFQATT; CDR2 reads SNEGSKA (reference sequence). With 6 bases clipped from V and 4 bases from J, the junction kept 12 bases outside the gene matches. CDR3 length: 17 amino acids.

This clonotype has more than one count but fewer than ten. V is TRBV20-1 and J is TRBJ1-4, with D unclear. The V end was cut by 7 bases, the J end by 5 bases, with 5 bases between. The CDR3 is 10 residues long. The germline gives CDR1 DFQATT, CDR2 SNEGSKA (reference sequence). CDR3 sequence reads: CSGLNEKLFF. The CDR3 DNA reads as TGCAGTGGTTTAAATGAAAAACTGTTTTTT.

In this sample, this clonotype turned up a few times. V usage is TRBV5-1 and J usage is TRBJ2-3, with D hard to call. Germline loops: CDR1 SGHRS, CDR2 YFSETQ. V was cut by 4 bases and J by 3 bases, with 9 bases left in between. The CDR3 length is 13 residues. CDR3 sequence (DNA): TGCGCCAGCAGCGATCGGCGAACAGATACGCAGTATTTT. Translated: CASSDRRTDTQYF.

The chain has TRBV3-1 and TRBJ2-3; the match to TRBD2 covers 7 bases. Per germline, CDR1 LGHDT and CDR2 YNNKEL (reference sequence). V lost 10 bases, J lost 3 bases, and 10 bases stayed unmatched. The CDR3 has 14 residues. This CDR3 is CATAGVQKTDTQYF. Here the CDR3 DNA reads TGTGCCACCGCGGGGGTTCAAAAGACAGATACGCAGTATTTT.

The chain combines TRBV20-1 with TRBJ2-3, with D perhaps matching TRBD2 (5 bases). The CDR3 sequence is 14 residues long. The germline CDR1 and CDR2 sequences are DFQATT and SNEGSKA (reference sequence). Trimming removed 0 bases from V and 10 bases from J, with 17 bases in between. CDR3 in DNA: TGCAGTGCTAGAGATCCAGCCGGAGGAGTGGCGCAGTATTTT. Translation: CSARDPAGGVAQYF.

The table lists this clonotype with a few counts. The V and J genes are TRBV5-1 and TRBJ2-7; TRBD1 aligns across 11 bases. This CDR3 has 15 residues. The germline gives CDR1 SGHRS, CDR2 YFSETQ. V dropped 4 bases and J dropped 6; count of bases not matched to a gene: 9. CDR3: CASSGRDRGSGEQYF. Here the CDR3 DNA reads TGCGCCAGCAGCGGACGGGACAGGGGGTCGGGCGAGCAGTACTTC.

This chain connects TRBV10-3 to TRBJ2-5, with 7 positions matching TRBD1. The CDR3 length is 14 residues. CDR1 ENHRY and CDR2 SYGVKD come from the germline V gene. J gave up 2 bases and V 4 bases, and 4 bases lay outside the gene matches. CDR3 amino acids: CAISVRGQQETQYF. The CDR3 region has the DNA TGTGCCATCAGTGTTAGGGGACAGCAAGAGACCCAGTACTTC.

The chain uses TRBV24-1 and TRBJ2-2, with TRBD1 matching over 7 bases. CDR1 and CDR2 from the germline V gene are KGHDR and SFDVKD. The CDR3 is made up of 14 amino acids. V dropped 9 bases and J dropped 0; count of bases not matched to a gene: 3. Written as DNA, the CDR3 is TGTGCCACCCGGGACAGAGCGAACACCGGGGAGCTGTTTTTT. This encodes CATRDRANTGELFF.

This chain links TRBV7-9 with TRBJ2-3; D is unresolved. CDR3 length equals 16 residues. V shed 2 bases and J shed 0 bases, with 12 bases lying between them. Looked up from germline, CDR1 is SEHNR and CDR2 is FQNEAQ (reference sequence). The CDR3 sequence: CASSLKWASSTDTQYF. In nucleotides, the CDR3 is TGTGCCAGCAGCTTAAAGTGGGCTTCTAGCACAGATACGCAGTATTTT.

DNA for the CDR3: TGTGCCAGCAGCTCGGGACTTTCGAACACCGGGGAGCTGTTTTTT. It translates to CASSSGLSNTGELFF. The chain is built from TRBV7-9 and TRBJ2-2, with a possible D match to TRBD2 (6 bases). Germline lookup yields CDR1 SEHNR and CDR2 FQNEAQ (reference sequence). Trimming removed 4 bases from V and 0 bases from J, with 9 bases in between. The CDR3 has 15 residues.

CDR3 DNA sequence: TGTGCCAGCAGTGAAGAACCTAGCGGGGCGTGGGGAGATACGCAGTATTTT. Translation gives CASSEEPSGAWGDTQYF. The chain links TRBV6-1 to TRBJ2-3, with 9 bases fitting TRBD2. The CDR3 has 17 amino acids. V shed 1 base, J shed 5 bases, and the junction held 10 bases outside the gene matches. Germline CDR1 MNHNS, CDR2 SASEGT.

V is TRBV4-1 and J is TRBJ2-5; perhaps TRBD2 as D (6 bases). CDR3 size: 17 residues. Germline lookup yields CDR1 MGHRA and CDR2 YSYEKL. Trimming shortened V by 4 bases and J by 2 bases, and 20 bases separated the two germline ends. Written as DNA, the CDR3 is TGCGCCAGCAGCCCTAACACCCCCTCGCGGGGACAAGAGACCCAGTACTTC. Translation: CASSPNTPSRGQETQYF.

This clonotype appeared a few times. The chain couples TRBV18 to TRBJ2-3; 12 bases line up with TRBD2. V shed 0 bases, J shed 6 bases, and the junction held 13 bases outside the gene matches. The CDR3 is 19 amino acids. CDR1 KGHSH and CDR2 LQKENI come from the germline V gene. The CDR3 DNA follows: TGTGCCAGCTCACCACCCTCGGCTAGCGGGAGGGAAAGACGTGATACGCAGTATTTT. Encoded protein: CASSPPSASGRERRDTQYF. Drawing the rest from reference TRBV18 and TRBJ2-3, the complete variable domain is NAGVMQNPRHLVRRRGQEARLRCSPMKGHSHVYWYRQLPEEGLKFMVYLQKENIIDESGMPKERFSAEFPKEGPSILRIQQVVRGDSAAYFCASSPPSASGRERRDTQYFGPGTRLTVL.